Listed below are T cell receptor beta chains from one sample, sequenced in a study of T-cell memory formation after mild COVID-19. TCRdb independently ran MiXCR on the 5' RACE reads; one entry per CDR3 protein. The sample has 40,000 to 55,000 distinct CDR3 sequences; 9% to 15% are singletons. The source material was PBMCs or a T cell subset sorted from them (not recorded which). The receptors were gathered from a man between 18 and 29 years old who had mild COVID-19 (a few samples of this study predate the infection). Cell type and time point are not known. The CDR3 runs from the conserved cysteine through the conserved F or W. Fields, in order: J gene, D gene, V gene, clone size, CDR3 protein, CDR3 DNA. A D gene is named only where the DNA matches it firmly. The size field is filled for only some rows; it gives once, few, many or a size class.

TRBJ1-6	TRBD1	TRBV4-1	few	CASTQPRTGVNSPLHF	TGCGCCAGCACCCAACCAAGGACAGGGGTTAATTCACCCCTCCACTTT
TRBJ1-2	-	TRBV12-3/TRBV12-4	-	CASSFAGNYGYTF	TGTGCCAGCAGTTTCGCGGGGAACTATGGCTACACCTTC
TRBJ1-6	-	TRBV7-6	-	CASSFVNSPLHF	TGTGCCAGCAGCTTTGTAAATTCACCCCTCCACTTT
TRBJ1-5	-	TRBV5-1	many	CASSLGTSFSPQHF	TGCGCCAGCAGCTTGGGGACAAGCTTTTCGCCCCAGCATTTT
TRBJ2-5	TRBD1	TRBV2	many	CASSELTRGLPQYF	TGTGCCAGCAGTGAGCTTACCAGGGGGCTGCCCCAGTACTTC
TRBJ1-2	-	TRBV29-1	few	CSAGGWDSYGYTF	TGCAGCGCCGGTGGGTGGGACTCCTATGGCTACACCTTC
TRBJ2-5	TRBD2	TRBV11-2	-	CASRPSGGAPETQYF	TGTGCCAGCAGACCTAGCGGGGGGGCCCCAGAGACCCAGTACTTC
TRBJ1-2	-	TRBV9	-	CASSVAEGLYGYTF	TGTGCCAGCAGCGTAGCGGAGGGGCTCTATGGCTACACCTTC
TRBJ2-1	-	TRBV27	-	CASRDDVTRNEQFF	TGTGCCAGCAGAGATGACGTAACCCGGAATGAGCAGTTCTTC
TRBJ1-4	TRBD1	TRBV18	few	CASSLTGTGIYVSTNEKLFF	TGTGCCAGCTCTCTTACCGGGACAGGGATTTATGTCTCAACTAATGAAAAACTGTTTTTT
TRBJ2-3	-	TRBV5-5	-	CASSPEQYF	TGTGCCAGCAGCCCCGAGCAGTATTTT
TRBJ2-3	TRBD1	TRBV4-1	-	CASSQGGQGLADTQYF	TGCGCCAGCAGCCAAGGAGGACAGGGGCTGGCAGATACGCAGTATTTT
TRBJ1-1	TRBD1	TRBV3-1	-	CASSGGQMNTEAFF	TGTGCCAGCAGCGGGGGACAGATGAACACTGAAGCTTTCTTT
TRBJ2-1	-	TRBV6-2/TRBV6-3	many	CASSVASVADPYNEQFF	TGTGCCAGCAGTGTCGCGTCCGTGGCAGACCCATACAATGAGCAGTTCTTC
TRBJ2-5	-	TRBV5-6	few	CASSVGGETQYF	TGTGCCAGCAGCGTTGGTGGAGAGACCCAGTACTTC